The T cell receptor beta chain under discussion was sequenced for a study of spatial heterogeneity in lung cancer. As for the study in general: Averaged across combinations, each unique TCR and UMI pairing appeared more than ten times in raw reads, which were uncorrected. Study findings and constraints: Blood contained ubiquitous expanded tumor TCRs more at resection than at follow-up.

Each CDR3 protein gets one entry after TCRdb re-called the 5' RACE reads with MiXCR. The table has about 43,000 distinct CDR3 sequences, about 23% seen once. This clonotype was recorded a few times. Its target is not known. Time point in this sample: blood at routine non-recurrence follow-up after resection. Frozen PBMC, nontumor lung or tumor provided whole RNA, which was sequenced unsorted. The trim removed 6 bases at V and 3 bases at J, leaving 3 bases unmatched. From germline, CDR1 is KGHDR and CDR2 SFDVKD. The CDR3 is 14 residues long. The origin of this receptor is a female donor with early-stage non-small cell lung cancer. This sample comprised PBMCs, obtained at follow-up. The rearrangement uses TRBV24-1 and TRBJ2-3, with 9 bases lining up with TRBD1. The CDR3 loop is CATSRGQGTDTQYF. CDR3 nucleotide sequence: TGTGCCACCAGTAGGGGACAGGGAACAGATACGCAGTATTTT.